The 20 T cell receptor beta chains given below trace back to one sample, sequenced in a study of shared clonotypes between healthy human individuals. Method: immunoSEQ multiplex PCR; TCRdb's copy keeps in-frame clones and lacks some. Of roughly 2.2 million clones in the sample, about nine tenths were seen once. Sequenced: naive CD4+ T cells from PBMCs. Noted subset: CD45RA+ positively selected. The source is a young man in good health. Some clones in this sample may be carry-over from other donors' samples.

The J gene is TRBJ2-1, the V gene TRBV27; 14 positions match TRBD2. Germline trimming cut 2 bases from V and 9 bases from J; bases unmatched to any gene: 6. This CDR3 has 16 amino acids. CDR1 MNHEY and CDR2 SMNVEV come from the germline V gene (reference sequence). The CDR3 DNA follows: TGTGCCAGCAGTTTAGAGACTAGCGGGAGGGTCAGTGAGCAGTTCTTC. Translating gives CASSLETSGRVSEQFF.

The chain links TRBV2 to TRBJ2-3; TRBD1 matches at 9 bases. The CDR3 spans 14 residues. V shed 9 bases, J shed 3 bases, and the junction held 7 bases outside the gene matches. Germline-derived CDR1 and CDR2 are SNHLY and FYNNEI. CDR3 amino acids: CARAGQGRTDTQYF. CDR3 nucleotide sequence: TGTGCCAGAGCGGGACAGGGTAGGACAGATACGCAGTATTTT. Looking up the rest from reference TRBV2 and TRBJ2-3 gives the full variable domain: EPEVTQTPSHQVTQMGQEVILRCVPISNHLYFYWYRQILGQKVEFLVSFYNNEISEKSEIFDDQFSVERPDGSNFTLKIRSTKLEDSAMYFCARAGQGRTDTQYFGPGTRLTVL.

CDR3 sequence reads: CASSLTRTGGGETQYF. The CDR3 DNA is TGCGCCAGCAGCTTAACTAGAACAGGGGGCGGTGAGACCCAGTACTTC. J is TRBJ2-5 and V is TRBV5-1; TRBD1 matches at 9 bases. The J segment lost 5 bases and the V segment lost 2 bases, leaving 10 bases of the junction unmatched. CDR3 length equals 16 residues. Per germline, CDR1 SGHRS and CDR2 YFSETQ.

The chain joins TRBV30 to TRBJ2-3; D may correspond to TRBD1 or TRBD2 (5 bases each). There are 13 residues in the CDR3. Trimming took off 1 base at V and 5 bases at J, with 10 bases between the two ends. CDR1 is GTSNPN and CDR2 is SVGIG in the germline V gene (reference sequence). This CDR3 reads CAWSARDGDTQYF. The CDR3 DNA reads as TGTGCCTGGAGTGCCAGGGACGGAGATACGCAGTATTTT.

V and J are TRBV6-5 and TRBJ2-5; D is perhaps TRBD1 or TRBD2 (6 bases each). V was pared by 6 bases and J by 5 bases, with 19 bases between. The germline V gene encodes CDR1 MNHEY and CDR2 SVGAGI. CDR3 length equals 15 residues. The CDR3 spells CASRASGGGGETQYF. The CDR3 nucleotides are TGTGCCAGCAGAGCCTCCGGTGGAGGGGGGGAGACCCAGTACTTC.

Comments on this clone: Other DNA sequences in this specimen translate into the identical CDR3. CDR3 sequence reads: CASSLLAGGPGTDTQYF. CDR3 DNA sequence: TGTGCCAGCAGCTTACTAGCGGGAGGTCCTGGCACAGATACGCAGTATTTT. This sequence joins TRBV5-6 and TRBJ2-3; 12 nucleotides align to TRBD2. Germline V lookup: CDR1 SGHDT, CDR2 YYEEEE. The CDR3 sequence is 17 residues long. The junction had 5 bases not matched to a gene; V was cut back by 2 bases and J by 1 base.

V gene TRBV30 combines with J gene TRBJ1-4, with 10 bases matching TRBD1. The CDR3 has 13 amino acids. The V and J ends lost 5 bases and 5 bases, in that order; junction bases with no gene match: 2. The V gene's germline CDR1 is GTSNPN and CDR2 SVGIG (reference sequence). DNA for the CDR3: TGTGCCTGGGCGGGACAGGGGAATGAAAAACTGTTTTTT. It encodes CAWAGQGNEKLFF. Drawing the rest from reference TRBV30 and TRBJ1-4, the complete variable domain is SQTIHQWPATLVQPVGSPLSLECTVEGTSNPNLYWYRQAAGRGLQLLFYSVGIGQISSEVPQNLSASRPQDRQFILSSKKLLLSDSGFYLCAWAGQGNEKLFFGSGTQLSVL.

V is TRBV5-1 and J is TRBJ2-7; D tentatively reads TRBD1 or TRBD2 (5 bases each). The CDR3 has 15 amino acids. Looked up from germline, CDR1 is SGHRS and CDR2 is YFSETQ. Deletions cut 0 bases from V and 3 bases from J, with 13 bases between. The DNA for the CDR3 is TGCGCCAGCAGCTTGGCCCCGGGACGGTTCTACGAGCAGTACTTC. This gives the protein CASSLAPGRFYEQYF.

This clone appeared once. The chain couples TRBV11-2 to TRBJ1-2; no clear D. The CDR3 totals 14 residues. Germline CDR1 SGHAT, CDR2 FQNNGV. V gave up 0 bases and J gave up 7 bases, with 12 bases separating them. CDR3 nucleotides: TGTGCCAGCAGCTTAGACGCAGCGCGGCTTGGCTACACCTTC. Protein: CASSLDAARLGYTF.

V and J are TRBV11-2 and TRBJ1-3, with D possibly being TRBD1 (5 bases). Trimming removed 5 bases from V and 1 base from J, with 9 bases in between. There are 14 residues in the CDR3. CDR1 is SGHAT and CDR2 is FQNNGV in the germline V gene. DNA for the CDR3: TGTGCCAGCAGCATTCAGGGTTCTGGAAACACCATATATTTT. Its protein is CASSIQGSGNTIYF.

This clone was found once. The DNA for the CDR3 is TGTGCCAGCAGTTACCAGCTGGGATGGGAGAGCTCTGGAAACACCATATATTTT. Translation gives CASSYQLGWESSGNTIYF. This sequence joins TRBV7-9 and TRBJ1-3; D unresolved. In germline, CDR1 is SEHNR, CDR2 FQNEAQ (reference sequence). V gave up 6 bases and J gave up 0 bases, with 21 bases separating them. There are 18 residues in the CDR3.

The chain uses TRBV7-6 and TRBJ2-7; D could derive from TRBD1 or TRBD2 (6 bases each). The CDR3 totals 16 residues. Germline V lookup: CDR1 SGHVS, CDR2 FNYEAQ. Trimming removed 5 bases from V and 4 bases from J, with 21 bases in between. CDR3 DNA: TGTGCCAGCAGCCCCCGGGGGCCGGGGGCGGGTTACGAGCAGTACTTC. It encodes CASSPRGPGAGYEQYF. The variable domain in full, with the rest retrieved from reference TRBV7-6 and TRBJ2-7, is GAGVSQSPRYKVTKRGQDVALRCDPISGHVSLYWYRQALGQGPEFLTYFNYEAQQDKSGLPNDRFSAERPEGSISTLTIQRTEQRDSAMYRCASSPRGPGAGYEQYFGPGTRLTVT.

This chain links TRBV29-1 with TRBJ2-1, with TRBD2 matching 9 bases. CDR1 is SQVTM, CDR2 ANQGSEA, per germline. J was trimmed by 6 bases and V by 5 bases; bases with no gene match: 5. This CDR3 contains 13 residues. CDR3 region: CSVRGRAINEQFF. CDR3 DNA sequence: TGCAGCGTTCGCGGGAGGGCCATCAATGAGCAGTTCTTC.

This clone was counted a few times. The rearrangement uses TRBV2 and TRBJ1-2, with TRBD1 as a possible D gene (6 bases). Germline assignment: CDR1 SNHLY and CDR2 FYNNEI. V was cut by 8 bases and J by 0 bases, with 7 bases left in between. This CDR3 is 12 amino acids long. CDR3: CASWTANYGYTF. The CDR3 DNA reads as TGTGCCAGCTGGACAGCTAACTATGGCTACACCTTC.

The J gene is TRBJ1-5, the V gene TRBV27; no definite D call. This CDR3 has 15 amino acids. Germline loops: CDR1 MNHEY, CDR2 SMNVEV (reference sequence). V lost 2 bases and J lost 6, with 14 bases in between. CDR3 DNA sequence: TGTGCCAGCAGTTTAGCAGACGGGAAAACTCAGCCCCAGCATTTT. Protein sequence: CASSLADGKTQPQHF.

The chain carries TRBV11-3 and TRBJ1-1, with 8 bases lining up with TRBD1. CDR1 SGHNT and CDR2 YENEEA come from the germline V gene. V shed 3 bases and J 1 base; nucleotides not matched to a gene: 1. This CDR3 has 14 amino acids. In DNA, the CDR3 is TGTGCCAGCAGCTTCGACAGGGGGAACACTGAAGCTTTCTTT. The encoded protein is CASSFDRGNTEAFF.

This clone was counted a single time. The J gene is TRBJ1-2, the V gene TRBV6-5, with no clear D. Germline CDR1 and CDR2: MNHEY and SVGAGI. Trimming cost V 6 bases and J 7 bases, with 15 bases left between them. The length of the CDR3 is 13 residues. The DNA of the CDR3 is TGTGCCAGCAGACCGGGCCTTCACGGTGGCTACACCTTC. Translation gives CASRPGLHGGYTF.

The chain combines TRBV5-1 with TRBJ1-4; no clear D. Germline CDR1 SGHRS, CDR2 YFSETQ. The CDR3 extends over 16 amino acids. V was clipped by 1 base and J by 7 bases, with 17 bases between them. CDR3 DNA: TGCGCCAGCAGCTTGAGTCCGACGGTGGGAAGTGAAAAACTGTTTTTT. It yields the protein CASSLSPTVGSEKLFF.

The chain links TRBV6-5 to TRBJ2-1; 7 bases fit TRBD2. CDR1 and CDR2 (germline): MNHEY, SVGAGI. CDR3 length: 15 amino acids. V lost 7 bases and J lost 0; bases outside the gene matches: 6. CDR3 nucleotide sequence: TGTGCCAGCACCCCTAGCGGAAACTCCTACAATGAGCAGTTCTTC. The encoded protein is CASTPSGNSYNEQFF.

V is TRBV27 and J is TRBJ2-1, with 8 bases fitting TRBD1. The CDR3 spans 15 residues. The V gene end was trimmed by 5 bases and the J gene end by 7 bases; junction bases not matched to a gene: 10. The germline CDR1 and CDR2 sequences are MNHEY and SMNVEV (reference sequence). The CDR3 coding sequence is TGTGCCAGCAGTCGTAGGGTGGACAGGGCAAATGAGCAGTTCTTC. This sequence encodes CASSRRVDRANEQFF.